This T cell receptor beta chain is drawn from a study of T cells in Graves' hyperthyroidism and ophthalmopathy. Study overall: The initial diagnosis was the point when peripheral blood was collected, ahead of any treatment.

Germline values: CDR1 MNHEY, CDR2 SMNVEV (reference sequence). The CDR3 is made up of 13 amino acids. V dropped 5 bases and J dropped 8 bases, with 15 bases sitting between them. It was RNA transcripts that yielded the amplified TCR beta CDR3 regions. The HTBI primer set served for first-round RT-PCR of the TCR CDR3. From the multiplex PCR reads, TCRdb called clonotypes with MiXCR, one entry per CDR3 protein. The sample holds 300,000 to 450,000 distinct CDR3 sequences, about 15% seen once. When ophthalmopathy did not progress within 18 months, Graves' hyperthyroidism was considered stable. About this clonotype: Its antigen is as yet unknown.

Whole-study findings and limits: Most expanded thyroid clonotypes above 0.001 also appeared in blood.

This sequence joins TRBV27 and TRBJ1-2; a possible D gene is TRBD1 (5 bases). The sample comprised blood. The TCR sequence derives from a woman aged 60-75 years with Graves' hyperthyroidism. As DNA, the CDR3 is TGTGCCAGCAGTCAGGGAGGCACGAAGGGCTACACCTTC. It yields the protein CASSQGGTKGYTF.